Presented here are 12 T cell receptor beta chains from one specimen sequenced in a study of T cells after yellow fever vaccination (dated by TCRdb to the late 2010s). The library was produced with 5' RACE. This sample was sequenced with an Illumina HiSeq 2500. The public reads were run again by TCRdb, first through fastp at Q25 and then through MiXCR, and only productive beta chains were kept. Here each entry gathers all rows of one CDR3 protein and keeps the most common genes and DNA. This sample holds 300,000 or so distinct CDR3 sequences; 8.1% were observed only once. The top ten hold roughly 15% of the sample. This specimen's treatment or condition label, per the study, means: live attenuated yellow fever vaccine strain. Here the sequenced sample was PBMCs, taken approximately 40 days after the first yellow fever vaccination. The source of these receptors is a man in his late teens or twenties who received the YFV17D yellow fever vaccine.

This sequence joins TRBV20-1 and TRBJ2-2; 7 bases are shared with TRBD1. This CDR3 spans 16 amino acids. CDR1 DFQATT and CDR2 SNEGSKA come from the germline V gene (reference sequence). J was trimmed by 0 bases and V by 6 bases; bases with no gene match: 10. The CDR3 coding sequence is TGCAGTGCCCTTAGCGACAGGGCTTCGAACACCGGGGAGCTGTTTTTT. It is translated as CSALSDRASNTGELFF.

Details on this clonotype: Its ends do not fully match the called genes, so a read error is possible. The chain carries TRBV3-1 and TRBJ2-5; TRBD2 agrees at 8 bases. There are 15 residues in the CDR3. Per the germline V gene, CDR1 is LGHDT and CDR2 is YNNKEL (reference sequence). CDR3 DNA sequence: TGTGCCTGCAGCCTGGGTAGCGGGGCAGAGGAGACCCAGTACTTC. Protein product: CACSLGSGAEETQYF.

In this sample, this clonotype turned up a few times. The CDR3 coding sequence is TGCAGTGCTAGAGCCCCCACGGGGGTACAAGAGACCCAGTACTTC. This translates into CSARAPTGVQETQYF. The chain employs TRBV20-1 and TRBJ2-5; TRBD2 might be the D (6 bases). From germline, CDR1 is DFQATT and CDR2 SNEGSKA (reference sequence). The CDR3 runs 15 residues. V dropped 1 base and J dropped 2 bases, with 14 bases sitting between them.

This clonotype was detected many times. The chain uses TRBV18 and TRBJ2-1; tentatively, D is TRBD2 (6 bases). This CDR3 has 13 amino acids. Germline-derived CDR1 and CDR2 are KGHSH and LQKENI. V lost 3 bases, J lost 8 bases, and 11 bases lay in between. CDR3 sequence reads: CASSPRGLDEQFF. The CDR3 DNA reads TGTGCCAGCTCACCCCGGGGGTTGGATGAGCAGTTCTTC.

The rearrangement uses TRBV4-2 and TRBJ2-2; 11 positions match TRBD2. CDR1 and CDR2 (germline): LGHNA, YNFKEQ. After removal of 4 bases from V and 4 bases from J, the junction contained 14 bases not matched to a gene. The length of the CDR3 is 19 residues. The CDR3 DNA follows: TGTGCCAGCAGCCGGGCTAGCGGGGGGATCTGGGGTAGCACCGGGGAGCTGTTTTTT. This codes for CASSRASGGIWGSTGELFF.

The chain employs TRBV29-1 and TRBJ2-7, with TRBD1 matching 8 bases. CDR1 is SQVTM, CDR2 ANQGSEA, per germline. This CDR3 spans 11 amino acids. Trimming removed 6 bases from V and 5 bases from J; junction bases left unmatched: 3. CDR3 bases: TGCAGCGTCACAGGGGGAAACGAGCAGTACTTC. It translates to CSVTGGNEQYF.

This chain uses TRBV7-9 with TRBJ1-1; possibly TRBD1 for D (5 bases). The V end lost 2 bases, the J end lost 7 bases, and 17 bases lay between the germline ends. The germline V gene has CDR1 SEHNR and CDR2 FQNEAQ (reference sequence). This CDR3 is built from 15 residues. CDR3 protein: CASSLSILVGGEAFF. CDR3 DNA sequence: TGTGCCAGCAGCTTATCCATCCTAGTTGGGGGTGAAGCTTTCTTT. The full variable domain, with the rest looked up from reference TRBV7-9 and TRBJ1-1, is DTGVSQNPRHKITKRGQNVTFRCDPISEHNRLYWYRQTLGQGPEFLTYFQNEAQLEKSRLLSDRFSAERPKGSFSTLEIQRTEQGDSAMYLCASSLSILVGGEAFFGQGTRLTVV.

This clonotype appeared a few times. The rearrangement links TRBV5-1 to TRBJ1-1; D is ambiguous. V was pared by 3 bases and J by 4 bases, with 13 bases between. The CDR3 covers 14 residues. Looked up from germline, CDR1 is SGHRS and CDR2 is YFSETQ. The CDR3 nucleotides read TGCGCCAGCAGCTCCGGGCGCGTCAGCACTGAAGCTTTCTTT. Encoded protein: CASSSGRVSTEAFF.

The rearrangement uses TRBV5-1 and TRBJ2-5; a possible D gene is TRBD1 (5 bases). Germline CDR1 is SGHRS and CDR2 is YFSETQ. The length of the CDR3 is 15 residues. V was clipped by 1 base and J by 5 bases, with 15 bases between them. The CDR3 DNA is TGCGCCAGCAGCTTGAGGCCCCAGGGCTTGGAGACCCAGTACTTC. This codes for CASSLRPQGLETQYF. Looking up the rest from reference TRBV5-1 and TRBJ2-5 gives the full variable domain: KAGVTQTPRYLIKTRGQQVTLSCSPISGHRSVSWYQQTPGQGLQFLFEYFSETQRNKGNFPGRFSGRQFSNSRSEMNVSTLELGDSALYLCASSLRPQGLETQYFGPGTRLLVL.

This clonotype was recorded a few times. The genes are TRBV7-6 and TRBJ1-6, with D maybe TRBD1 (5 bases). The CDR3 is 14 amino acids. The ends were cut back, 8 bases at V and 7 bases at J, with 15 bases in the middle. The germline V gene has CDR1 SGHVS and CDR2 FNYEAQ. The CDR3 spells CASGGEFGNSPLHF. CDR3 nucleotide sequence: TGTGCCAGCGGGGGTGAATTTGGAAATTCACCCCTCCACTTT.

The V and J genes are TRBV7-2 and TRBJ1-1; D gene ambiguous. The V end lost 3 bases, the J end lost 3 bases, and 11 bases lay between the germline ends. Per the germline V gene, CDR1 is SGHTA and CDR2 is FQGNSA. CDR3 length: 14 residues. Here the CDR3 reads CASSFSVRDTEAFF. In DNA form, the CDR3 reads TGTGCCAGCAGCTTTTCCGTAAGGGACACTGAAGCTTTCTTT.

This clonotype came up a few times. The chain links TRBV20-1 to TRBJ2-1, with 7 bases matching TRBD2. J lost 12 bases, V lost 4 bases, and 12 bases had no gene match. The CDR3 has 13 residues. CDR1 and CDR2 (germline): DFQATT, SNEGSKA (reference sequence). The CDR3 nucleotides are TGCAGTGCTATTAGCGGGCGGGTGCAGGCGCAGTTCTTC. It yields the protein CSAISGRVQAQFF.